This T cell receptor (beta chain) was documented in a study of T cells in Graves' hyperthyroidism and ophthalmopathy. This clonotype was observed at least ten times. V was pared by 1 base and J by 7 bases, with 10 bases between. The CDR3 consists of 13 residues. In germline, CDR1 is SGHTA, CDR2 FQGTGA. RNA transcripts yielded amplified TCR beta CDR3 regions. HTBI primers were used for first-round RT-PCR of the TCR CDR3. TCRdb re-called the multiplex PCR reads through MiXCR, storing one row per CDR3 protein. Among about 200,000 distinct CDR3 sequences listed, about 17% were seen once. Diagnosing involved the use of clinical symptoms, serum thyroxine and TRAb, thyroid ultrasound and orbital computed tomography. Fresh 10 ml peripheral blood yielded PBMCs.

Sequencing used blood. This chain connects TRBV7-3 to TRBJ1-1, with D perhaps TRBD1 (5 bases). The clonotype comes from a man aged 40-49 years with Graves' hyperthyroidism. The CDR3, as DNA: TGTGCCAGCAGCTTAAGCAGGGAAATTGAAGCTTTCTTT. Encoded protein: CASSLSREIEAFF.